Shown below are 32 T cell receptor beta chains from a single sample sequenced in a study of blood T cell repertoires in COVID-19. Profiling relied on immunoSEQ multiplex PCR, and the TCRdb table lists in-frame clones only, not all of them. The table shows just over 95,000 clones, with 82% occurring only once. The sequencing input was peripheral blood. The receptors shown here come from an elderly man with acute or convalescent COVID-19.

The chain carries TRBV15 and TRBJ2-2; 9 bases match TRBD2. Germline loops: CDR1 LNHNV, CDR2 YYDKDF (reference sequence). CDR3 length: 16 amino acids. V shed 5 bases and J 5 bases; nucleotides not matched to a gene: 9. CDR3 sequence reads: CATSGGRGRATGELFF. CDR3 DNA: TGTGCCACCAGCGGAGGGCGCGGGAGGGCTACCGGGGAGCTGTTTTTT.

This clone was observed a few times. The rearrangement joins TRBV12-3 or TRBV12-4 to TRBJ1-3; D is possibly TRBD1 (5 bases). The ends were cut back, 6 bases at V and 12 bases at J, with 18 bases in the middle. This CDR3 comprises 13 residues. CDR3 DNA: TGTGCCAGCAGACTTCATGGACAAGCCGACATATATTTT. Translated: CASRLHGQADIYF.

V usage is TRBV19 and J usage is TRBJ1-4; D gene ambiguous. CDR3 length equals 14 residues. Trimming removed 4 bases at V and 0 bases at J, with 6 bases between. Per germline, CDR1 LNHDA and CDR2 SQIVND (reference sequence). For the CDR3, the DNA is TGTGCCAGTAGTAGCTCTACAACTAATGAAAAACTGTTTTTT. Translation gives CASSSSTTNEKLFF.

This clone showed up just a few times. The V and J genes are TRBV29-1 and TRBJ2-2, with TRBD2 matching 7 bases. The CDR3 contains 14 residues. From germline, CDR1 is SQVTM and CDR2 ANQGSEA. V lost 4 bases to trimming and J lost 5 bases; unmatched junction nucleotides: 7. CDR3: CSVGLAGLTGELFF. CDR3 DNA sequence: TGCAGCGTTGGACTAGCAGGTTTGACCGGGGAGCTGTTTTTT.

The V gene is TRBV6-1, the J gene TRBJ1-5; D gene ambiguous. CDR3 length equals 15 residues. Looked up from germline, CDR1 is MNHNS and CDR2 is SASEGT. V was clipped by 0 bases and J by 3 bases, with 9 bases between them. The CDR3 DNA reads TGTGCCAGCAGTGAAGCGCAAGGAGTCAATCAGCCCCAGCATTTT. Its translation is CASSEAQGVNQPQHF.

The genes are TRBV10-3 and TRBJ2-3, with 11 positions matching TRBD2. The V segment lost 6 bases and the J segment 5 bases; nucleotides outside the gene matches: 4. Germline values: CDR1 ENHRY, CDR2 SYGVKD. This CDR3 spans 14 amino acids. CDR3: CAIRAGTSGDTQYF. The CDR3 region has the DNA TGTGCCATCAGGGCCGGGACTAGCGGAGATACGCAGTATTTT.

CDR3 sequence reads: CASSLPNNSPLHF. The DNA of the CDR3 is TGCGCCAGCAGCTTGCCTAATAATTCACCCCTCCACTTT. The chain joins TRBV5-1 to TRBJ1-6; no reliable D call. The V gene lost 1 base and the J gene lost 5 bases, with 4 bases spanning the gap. CDR1 and CDR2 (germline): SGHRS, YFSETQ. CDR3 length equals 13 residues. The whole variable domain, remainder taken from reference TRBV5-1 and TRBJ1-6, is KAGVTQTPRYLIKTRGQQVTLSCSPISGHRSVSWYQQTPGQGLQFLFEYFSETQRNKGNFPGRFSGRQFSNSRSEMNVSTLELGDSALYLCASSLPNNSPLHFGNGTRLTVT.

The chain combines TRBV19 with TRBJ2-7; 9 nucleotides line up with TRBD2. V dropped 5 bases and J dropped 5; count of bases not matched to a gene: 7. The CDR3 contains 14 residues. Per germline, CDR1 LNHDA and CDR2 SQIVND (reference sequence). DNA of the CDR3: TGTGCCAGTAGTCCGGGACTAGCCAGGGACGAGCAGTACTTC. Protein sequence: CASSPGLARDEQYF. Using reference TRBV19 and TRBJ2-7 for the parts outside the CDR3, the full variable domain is DGGITQSPKYLFRKEGQNVTLSCEQNLNHDAMYWYRQDPGQGLRLIYYSQIVNDFQKGDIAEGYSVSREKKESFPLTVTSAQKNPTAFYLCASSPGLARDEQYFGPGTRLTVT.

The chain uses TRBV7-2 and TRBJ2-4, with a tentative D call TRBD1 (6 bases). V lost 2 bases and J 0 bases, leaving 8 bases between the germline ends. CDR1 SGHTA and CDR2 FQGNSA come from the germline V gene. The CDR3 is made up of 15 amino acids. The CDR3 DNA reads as TGTGCCAGCAGCTTAAACAGGGTAGCCAAAAACATTCAGTACTTC. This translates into CASSLNRVAKNIQYF.

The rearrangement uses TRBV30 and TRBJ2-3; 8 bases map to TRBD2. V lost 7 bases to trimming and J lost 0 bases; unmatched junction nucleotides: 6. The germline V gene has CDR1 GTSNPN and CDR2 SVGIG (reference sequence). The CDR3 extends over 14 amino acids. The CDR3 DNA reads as TGTGCCTACTCGTCTAGCGGGAGCACAGATACGCAGTATTTT. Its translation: CAYSSSGSTDTQYF. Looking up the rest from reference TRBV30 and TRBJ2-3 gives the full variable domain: SQTIHQWPATLVQPVGSPLSLECTVEGTSNPNLYWYRQAAGRGLQLLFYSVGIGQISSEVPQNLSASRPQDRQFILSSKKLLLSDSGFYLCAYSSSGSTDTQYFGPGTRLTVL.

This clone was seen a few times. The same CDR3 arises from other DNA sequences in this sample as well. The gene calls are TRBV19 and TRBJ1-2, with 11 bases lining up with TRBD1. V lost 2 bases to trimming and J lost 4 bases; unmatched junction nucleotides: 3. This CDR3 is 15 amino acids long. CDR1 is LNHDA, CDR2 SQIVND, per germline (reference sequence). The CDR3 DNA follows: TGTGCCAGTAGTATAAGGACAGGGGGCCTCTATGGCTACACCTTC. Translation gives CASSIRTGGLYGYTF.

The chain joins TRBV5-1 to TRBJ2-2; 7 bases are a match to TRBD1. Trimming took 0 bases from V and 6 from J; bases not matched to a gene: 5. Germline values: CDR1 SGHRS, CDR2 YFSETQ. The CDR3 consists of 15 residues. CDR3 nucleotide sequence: TGCGCCAGCAGCTTGGCGACAGGGACCTCCGGGGAGCTGTTTTTT. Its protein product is CASSLATGTSGELFF.

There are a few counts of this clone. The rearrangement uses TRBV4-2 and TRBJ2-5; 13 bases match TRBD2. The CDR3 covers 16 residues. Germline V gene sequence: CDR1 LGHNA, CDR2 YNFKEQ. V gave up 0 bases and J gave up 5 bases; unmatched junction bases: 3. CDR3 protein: CASSQDGTSGVETQYF. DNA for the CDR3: TGTGCCAGCAGCCAAGATGGGACTAGCGGGGTGGAGACCCAGTACTTC.

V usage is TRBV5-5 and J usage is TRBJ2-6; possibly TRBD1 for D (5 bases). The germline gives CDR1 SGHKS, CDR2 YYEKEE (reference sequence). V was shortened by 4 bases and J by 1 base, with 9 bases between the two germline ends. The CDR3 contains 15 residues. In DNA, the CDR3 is TGTGCCAGCAGCGGGCAGGGTTCTGGGGCCAACGTCCTGACTTTC. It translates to CASSGQGSGANVLTF.

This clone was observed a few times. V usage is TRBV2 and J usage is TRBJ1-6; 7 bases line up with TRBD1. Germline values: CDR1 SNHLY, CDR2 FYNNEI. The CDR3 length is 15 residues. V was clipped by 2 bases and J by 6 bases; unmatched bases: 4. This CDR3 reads CASSESTGRNSPLHF. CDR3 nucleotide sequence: TGTGCCAGCAGTGAATCGACAGGGCGTAATTCACCCCTCCACTTT.

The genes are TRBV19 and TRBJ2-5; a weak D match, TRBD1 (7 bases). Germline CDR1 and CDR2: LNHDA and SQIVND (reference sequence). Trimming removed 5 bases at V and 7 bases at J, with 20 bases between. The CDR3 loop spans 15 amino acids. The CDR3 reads CASSLPMDRRGTQYF. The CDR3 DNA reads TGTGCCAGTAGTCTTCCTATGGACAGGAGGGGGACCCAGTACTTC.

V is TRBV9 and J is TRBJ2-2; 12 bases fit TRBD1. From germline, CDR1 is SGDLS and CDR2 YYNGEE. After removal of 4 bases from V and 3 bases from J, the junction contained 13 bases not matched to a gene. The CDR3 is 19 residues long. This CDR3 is CASSPPAGQGARDTGELFF. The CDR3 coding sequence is TGTGCCAGCAGCCCTCCCGCGGGACAGGGGGCCCGGGACACCGGGGAGCTGTTTTTT.

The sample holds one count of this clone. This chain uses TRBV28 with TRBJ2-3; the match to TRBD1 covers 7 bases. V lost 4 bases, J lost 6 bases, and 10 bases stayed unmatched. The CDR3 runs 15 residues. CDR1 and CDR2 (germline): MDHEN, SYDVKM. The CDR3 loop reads CASSSRTGPVDTQYF. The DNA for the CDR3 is TGTGCCAGCAGTTCGCGGACAGGCCCGGTCGATACGCAGTATTTT.

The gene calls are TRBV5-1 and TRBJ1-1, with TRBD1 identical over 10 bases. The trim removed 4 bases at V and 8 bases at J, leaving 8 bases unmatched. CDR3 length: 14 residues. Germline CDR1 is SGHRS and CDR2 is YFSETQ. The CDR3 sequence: CASSHDRGPREAFF. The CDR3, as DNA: TGCGCCAGCAGCCACGACAGGGGGCCTCGGGAAGCTTTCTTT.

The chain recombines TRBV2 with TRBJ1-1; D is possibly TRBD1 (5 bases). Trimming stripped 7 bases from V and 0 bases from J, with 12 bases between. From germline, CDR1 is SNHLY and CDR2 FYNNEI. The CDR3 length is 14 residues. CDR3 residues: CASTSQGLNTEAFF. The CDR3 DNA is TGTGCCAGCACCAGTCAGGGTTTGAACACTGAAGCTTTCTTT. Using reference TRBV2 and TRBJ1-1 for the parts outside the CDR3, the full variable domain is EPEVTQTPSHQVTQMGQEVILRCVPISNHLYFYWYRQILGQKVEFLVSFYNNEISEKSEIFDDQFSVERPDGSNFTLKIRSTKLEDSAMYFCASTSQGLNTEAFFGQGTRLTVV.

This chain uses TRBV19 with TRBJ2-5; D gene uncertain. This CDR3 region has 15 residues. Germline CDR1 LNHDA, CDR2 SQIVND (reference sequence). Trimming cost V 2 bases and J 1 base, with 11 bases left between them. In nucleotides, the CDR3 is TGTGCCAGTAGTATAACCCGCAGGTCCCAAGAGACCCAGTACTTC. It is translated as CASSITRRSQETQYF.

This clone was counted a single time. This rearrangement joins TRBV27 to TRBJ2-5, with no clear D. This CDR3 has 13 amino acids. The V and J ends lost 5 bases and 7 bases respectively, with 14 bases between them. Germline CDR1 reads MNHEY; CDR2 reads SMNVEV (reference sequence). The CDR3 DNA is TGTGCCAGCAGTCCGAGGTACCGAGGGACCCAGTACTTC. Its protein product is CASSPRYRGTQYF.

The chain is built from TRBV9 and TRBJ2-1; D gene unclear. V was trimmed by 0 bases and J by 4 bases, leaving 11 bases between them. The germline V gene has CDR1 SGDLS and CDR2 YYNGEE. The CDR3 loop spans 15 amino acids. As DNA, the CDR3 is TGTGCCAGCAGCGTAGAAGTGACATTTTACAATGAGCAGTTCTTC. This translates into CASSVEVTFYNEQFF.

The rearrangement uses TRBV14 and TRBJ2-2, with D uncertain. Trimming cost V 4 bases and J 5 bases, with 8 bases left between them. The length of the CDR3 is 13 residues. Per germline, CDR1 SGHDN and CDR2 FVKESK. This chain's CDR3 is CASSPQTTGELFF. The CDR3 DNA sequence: TGTGCCAGCAGCCCCCAGACAACCGGGGAGCTGTTTTTT.

CDR3 loop: CASSLNRNTGELFF. In DNA, the CDR3 is TGTGCCAGCAGTTTAAACAGGAACACCGGGGAGCTGTTTTTT. The chain recombines TRBV27 with TRBJ2-2; D is undetermined. The CDR3 consists of 14 residues. Germline V gives CDR1 MNHEY, CDR2 SMNVEV (reference sequence). Trimming pared 2 bases from V and 1 base from J, leaving 5 bases between.

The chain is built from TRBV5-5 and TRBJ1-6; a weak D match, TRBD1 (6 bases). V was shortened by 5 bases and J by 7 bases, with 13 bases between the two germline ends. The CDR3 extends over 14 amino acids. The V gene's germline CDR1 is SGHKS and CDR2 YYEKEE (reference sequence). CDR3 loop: CASRSGVGNSPLHF. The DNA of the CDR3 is TGTGCCAGCAGGTCAGGGGTCGGGAATTCACCCCTCCACTTT.

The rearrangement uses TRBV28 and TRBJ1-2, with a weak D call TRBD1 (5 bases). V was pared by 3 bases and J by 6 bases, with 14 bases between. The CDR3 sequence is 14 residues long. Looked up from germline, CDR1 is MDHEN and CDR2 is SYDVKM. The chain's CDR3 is CASSFGSGSHGYTF. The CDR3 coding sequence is TGTGCCAGCAGTTTCGGCTCAGGGTCCCATGGCTACACCTTC.

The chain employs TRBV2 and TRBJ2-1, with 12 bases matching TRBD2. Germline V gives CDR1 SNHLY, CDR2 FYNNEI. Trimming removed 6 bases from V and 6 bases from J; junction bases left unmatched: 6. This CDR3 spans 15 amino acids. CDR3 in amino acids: CASSPPGLAGNEQFF. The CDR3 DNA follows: TGTGCCAGCAGCCCACCGGGACTAGCGGGCAATGAGCAGTTCTTC.

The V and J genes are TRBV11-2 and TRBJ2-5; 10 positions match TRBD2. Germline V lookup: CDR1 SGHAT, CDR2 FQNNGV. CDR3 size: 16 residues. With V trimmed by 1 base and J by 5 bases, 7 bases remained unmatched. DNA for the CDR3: TGTGCCAGCAGCTTAGGTGCTAGCGGGAGAGGGGAGACCCAGTACTTC. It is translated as CASSLGASGRGETQYF.

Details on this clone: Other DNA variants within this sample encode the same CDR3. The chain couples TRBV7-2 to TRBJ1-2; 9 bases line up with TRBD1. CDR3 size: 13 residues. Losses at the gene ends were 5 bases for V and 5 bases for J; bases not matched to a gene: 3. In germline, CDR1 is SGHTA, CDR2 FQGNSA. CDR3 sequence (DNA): TGTGCCAGCAGCCTCGGACAGGGGTATGGCTACACCTTC. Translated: CASSLGQGYGYTF.

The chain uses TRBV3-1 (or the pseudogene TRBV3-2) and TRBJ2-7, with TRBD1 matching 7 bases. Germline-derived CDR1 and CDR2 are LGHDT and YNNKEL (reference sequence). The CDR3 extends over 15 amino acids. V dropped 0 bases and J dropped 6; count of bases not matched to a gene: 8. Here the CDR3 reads CASSQDLGDRAEQYF. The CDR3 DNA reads TGTGCCAGCAGCCAAGATTTGGGTGACAGGGCCGAGCAGTACTTC.

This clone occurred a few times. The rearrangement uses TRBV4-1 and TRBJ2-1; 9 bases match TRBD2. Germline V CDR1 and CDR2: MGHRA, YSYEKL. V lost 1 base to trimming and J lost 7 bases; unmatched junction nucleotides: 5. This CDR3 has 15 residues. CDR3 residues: CASSQVSGSLNEQFF. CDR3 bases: TGCGCCAGCAGCCAAGTTAGCGGGAGTCTGAATGAGCAGTTCTTC.